Detailed here is one T cell receptor beta chain. These data come from a study of blood T cell repertoires in COVID-19. Study information: Sample material is recorded as cDNA or gDNA derived from T cells, B-cell-depleted T cells, or PBMCs.

In the original processing: For nucleated cells, counts were estimated from reference gene primer amplification. Libraries were prepared by immunoSEQ multiplex PCR; TCRdb keeps only in-frame clonotypes and omits some of them. That table is the source of V, J and clone size, and D and trimming were worked out from the DNA. The sample shows some 200,000 clones, around 83% of them seen only once. With 8 bases removed from V and 5 bases from J, the gap between germline ends came to 42 bases. The CDR3 covers 22 residues. CDR1 ENHRY and CDR2 SYGVKD come from the germline V gene. This receptor was identified in a woman older than 75 in a cohort sampled during active or convalescent COVID-19. The V call is TRBV10-3, the J call TRBJ1-2; tentative D call: TRBD1 (5 bases). Sequenced material: peripheral blood. The CDR3 sequence is CAIQGPYSSKGSHVGNRYGYTF. The DNA of the CDR3 is TGTGCCATCCAGGGTCCCTACAGCTCTAAAGGGTCCCATGTGGGGAATAGGTATGGCTACACCTTC.